This paragraph covers one TCR beta chain sequence. Its matching antigen is unknown. The source of the sample is a study of cytomegalovirus exposure and HLA in healthy donors. Background on the study: In a previous analysis, around 120 million unique TCR beta sequences were found from 150 million to 200 million T cells. Findings and caveats of the study: CMV serostatus was the sole immune exposure information available.

Both 60 Vbeta primers and 13 Jbeta primers went into the PCR. Assay: immunoSEQ multiplex PCR; the TCRdb copy retains only in-frame clones and omits some. This table holds around 150,000 clones, 79% found once. Specimen: PBMCs. The clonotype was recovered from a man over 45 in good health and CMV-seropositive.

CDR3 protein: CASSVSGDHNEQFF. The CDR3 DNA sequence: TGTGCCAGCAGCGTATCGGGGGATCACAATGAGCAGTTCTTC. The rearrangement uses TRBV9 and TRBJ2-1, with a possible D match to TRBD2 (6 bases). CDR3 length equals 14 residues. Looked up from germline, CDR1 is SGDLS and CDR2 is YYNGEE. The V end was cut by 1 base, the J end by 5 bases, with 10 bases between.